The TCR beta chain under discussion was sequenced for a study of cytomegalovirus exposure and HLA in healthy donors. Study information: Among roughly 190 million T cells, an earlier analysis found 95 million to 140 million unique TCR beta sequences.

This CDR3 contains 15 residues. Between the trimmed V and J ends, which lost 4 bases and 7 bases, there was a span of 19 bases. The germline CDR1 and CDR2 sequences are MGHDK and SYGVNS. PCR was performed using 60 Vbeta and 13 Jbeta primers. In the study's own analysis: A later analysis counted 80 million or so unique TCR beta chains, about 10 million shared. Here immunoSEQ multiplex PCR was the method, and the copy in TCRdb shows in-frame clones only, minus some. V and J calls plus clone size are reproduced from that table; the DNA served to infer D and trimming. The sample has about 82,000 clones, about a tenth seen once. Overall study results and limits: As a later analysis showed, a missense DCLRE1C variant was linked to trimming of TCR beta V- and J-genes. It was in a later analysis that TCR association rates were seen to vary by HLA locus, highest for DRB1 and lowest for HLA-C.

This clone was observed a few times. What it binds is not known. The gene calls are TRBV25-1 and TRBJ1-1; D unresolved. Input material: PBMCs. The receptor was isolated from a man in his 60s in good health and CMV-seropositive. CDR3 bases: TGTGCCAGCAGTGGCATTTGGGAGGGTTCAGGTGAAGCTTTCTTT. This gives the protein CASSGIWEGSGEAFF.